This T cell receptor beta chain originates from a study of T cells in Graves' hyperthyroidism and ophthalmopathy. Findings and limits, study-wide: Ophthalmopathy cases were set apart from stable hyperthyroidism by a 13 V-J model. Appearing also in blood were most of the thyroid clonotypes expanded above 0.001.

The junction had 12 bases not matched to a gene; V was cut back by 5 bases and J by 7 bases. This CDR3 contains 15 residues. Germline V gene data show CDR1 as SGHAT and CDR2 as FQNNGV. Exclusions: uncontrolled infection, other autoimmune disease, pregnancy, lactation. Fresh peripheral blood, about 9.9 ml, yielded the PBMCs. In regard to this clonotype: The antigen is unknown.

RNA transcripts were the template for amplifying TCR beta CDR3 regions. An initial round of RT-PCR targeting the TCR CDR3 relied on the HTBI primer set. TCRdb re-derived calls from the multiplex PCR reads in MiXCR, one entry per CDR3 protein. The sample includes roughly 420,000 distinct CDR3 sequences, 15% to 19% of them seen just once. What was sequenced was blood. This TCR derives from a woman aged 18-29 years with Graves' hyperthyroidism. The V gene is TRBV11-2, the J gene TRBJ2-7; 9 positions agree with TRBD1. CDR3 protein: CASSTRQGGLWEQYF. The CDR3 nucleotides are TGTGCCAGCAGCACCCGACAGGGGGGTCTTTGGGAGCAGTACTTC.